Shown below are 16 T cell receptor beta chains from a single sample sequenced in a study of T cells in Graves' hyperthyroidism and ophthalmopathy. Researchers amplified the TCR beta CDR3 regions from RNA transcripts. The HTBI set primed first-round TCR CDR3 RT-PCR. From the multiplex PCR reads, TCRdb called clonotypes with MiXCR, one entry per CDR3 protein. The repertoire holds around 400,000 distinct CDR3 sequences, with about 16% as singletons. Sequencing used blood. The receptors originated from a woman aged 60-75 years with Graves' ophthalmopathy.

This clonotype was observed a few times. The gene calls are TRBV3-1 and TRBJ2-7; the D gene is possibly TRBD2 (6 bases). Trimming removed 0 bases from V and 5 bases from J, with 11 bases in between. The CDR3 consists of 14 residues. Germline V gene lookup returns CDR1 LGHDT and CDR2 YNNKEL (reference sequence). In DNA form, the CDR3 reads TGTGCCAGCAGCCAAGATCGGGGGTTCAACGAGCAGTACTTC. This encodes CASSQDRGFNEQYF.

In this sample, this clonotype turned up many times. The chain combines TRBV11-2 with TRBJ1-3, with D possibly matching TRBD1 (6 bases). The V gene lost 2 bases and the J gene lost 0 bases, with 14 bases spanning the gap. There are 17 residues in the CDR3. Germline V gene sequence: CDR1 SGHAT, CDR2 FQNNGV. This CDR3 reads CASSLSTGAISGNTIYF. The CDR3 DNA reads TGTGCCAGCAGCTTATCGACAGGCGCCATCTCTGGAAACACCATATATTTT.

The V gene is TRBV20-1, the J gene TRBJ2-6; D tentatively fits TRBD1 or TRBD2 (5 bases each). Trimming pared 8 bases from V and 0 bases from J, leaving 14 bases between. The CDR3 extends over 15 amino acids. CDR1 DFQATT and CDR2 SNEGSKA come from the germline V gene (reference sequence). CDR3 in amino acids: CSPGRPSSGANVLTF. The CDR3 DNA reads as TGCAGTCCGGGACGGCCTAGCTCTGGGGCCAACGTCCTGACTTTC.

In this sample, this clonotype turned up many times. V gene TRBV20-1 combines with J gene TRBJ2-1; D perhaps matches TRBD2 (5 bases). Per the germline V gene, CDR1 is DFQATT and CDR2 is SNEGSKA (reference sequence). V was pared by 0 bases and J by 0 bases, with 18 bases between. This CDR3 is 18 amino acids long. CDR3 loop: CSARDRWSGRSSYNEQFF. Here the CDR3 DNA reads TGCAGTGCTAGAGATCGATGGAGCGGCAGGAGCTCCTACAATGAGCAGTTCTTC.

This clonotype was picked up many times. The chain recombines TRBV3-1 with TRBJ2-5; unclear D gene. The CDR3 sequence is 12 residues long. Germline V gene sequence: CDR1 LGHDT, CDR2 YNNKEL (reference sequence). V was shortened by 2 bases and J by 5 bases, with 6 bases between the two germline ends. CDR3 loop: CASSQNGETQYF. The CDR3 DNA reads TGTGCCAGCAGCCAAAACGGGGAGACCCAGTACTTC.

This clonotype was recorded many times. The J gene is TRBJ2-5, the V gene TRBV29-1, with D unclear. Germline assignment: CDR1 SQVTM and CDR2 ANQGSEA. This CDR3 has 14 residues. V was pared by 7 bases and J by 0 bases, with 15 bases between. The chain's CDR3 is CSARLNSDQETQYF. As DNA, the CDR3 is TGCAGCGCCAGACTGAACTCCGACCAAGAGACCCAGTACTTC.

This chain connects TRBV20-1 to TRBJ1-5; possible D gene TRBD1, 6 bases. The CDR3 loop spans 17 amino acids. The V end was cut by 4 bases, the J end by 1 base, with 20 bases between. Germline CDR1 reads DFQATT; CDR2 reads SNEGSKA (reference sequence). CDR3 DNA: TGCAGTGCTACCCGACTCGGCCGGACAGCGAGCAATCAGCCCCAGCATTTT. Encoded protein: CSATRLGRTASNQPQHF.

This clonotype was observed many times. The chain couples TRBV5-1 to TRBJ2-7, with D unclear. This CDR3 has 13 residues. With 2 bases removed from V and 1 base from J, the gap between germline ends came to 7 bases. Germline lookup yields CDR1 SGHRS and CDR2 YFSETQ. The CDR3 DNA follows: TGCGCCAGCAGCTTCTTGGGTTCCTACGAGCAGTACTTC. Translated: CASSFLGSYEQYF.

This clonotype was observed at least ten times. The chain combines TRBV6-1 with TRBJ2-7; TRBD1 matches at 7 bases. This CDR3 has 15 amino acids. V was clipped by 11 bases and J by 3 bases; unmatched bases: 16. The V gene's germline CDR1 is MNHNS and CDR2 SASEGT. CDR3 protein: CAAQQGTLLYYEQYF. The CDR3 coding sequence is TGTGCCGCCCAACAGGGGACGCTCCTTTACTACGAGCAGTACTTC.

This clonotype was counted many times. For the CDR3, the DNA is TGTGCCTGGAGTGGACCTCGGCCCGCAACTAATGAAAAACTGTTTTTT. Translating gives CAWSGPRPATNEKLFF. This sequence joins TRBV30 and TRBJ1-4; D is unclear. The CDR3 is made up of 16 amino acids. Between the trimmed V and J ends, which lost 1 base and 0 bases, there was a span of 12 bases. From germline, CDR1 is GTSNPN and CDR2 SVGIG (reference sequence).

This clonotype was detected many times. This chain links TRBV5-1 with TRBJ2-7; 7 nucleotides agree with TRBD1. The CDR3 covers 14 residues. Germline V gene data show CDR1 as SGHRS and CDR2 as YFSETQ. J lost 2 bases, V lost 4 bases, and 6 bases had no gene match. Written as DNA, the CDR3 is TGCGCCAGCAGCGAGAGGACAGGAGCCTACGAGCAGTACTTC. Translating gives CASSERTGAYEQYF.

V usage is TRBV7-3 and J usage is TRBJ2-2, with TRBD2 as a possible D gene (5 bases). CDR1 is SGHTA, CDR2 FQGTGA, per germline. V was cut by 5 bases and J by 12 bases, with 13 bases left in between. The CDR3 extends over 12 amino acids. The CDR3, as DNA: TGTGCCAGCAGCCTGACTCCGGGGAAGCTGTTTTTT. It translates to CASSLTPGKLFF.

This clonotype was found many times. The gene calls are TRBV2 and TRBJ2-3, with D unclear. Germline lookup yields CDR1 SNHLY and CDR2 FYNNEI. The CDR3 length is 15 residues. The V end lost 8 bases, the J end lost 0 bases, and 15 bases lay between the germline ends. The CDR3 region has the DNA TGTGCCAGCCCTAAGACGGGTTCTAGCACAGATACGCAGTATTTT. It encodes CASPKTGSSTDTQYF.

This clonotype came up many times. This chain joins TRBV6-1 and TRBJ2-7; TRBD1 matches at 9 bases. Germline-derived CDR1 and CDR2 are MNHNS and SASEGT. V shed 5 bases and J 3 bases; nucleotides not matched to a gene: 8. The CDR3 covers 15 residues. The CDR3 protein is CASSPSGTGFYEQYF. The CDR3 DNA reads as TGTGCCAGCAGTCCGTCTGGGACAGGGTTCTACGAGCAGTACTTC.

There are a few counts of this clonotype. This chain joins TRBV6-2 or TRBV6-3 and TRBJ2-3, with D hard to call. The germline V gene encodes CDR1 MNHEY and CDR2 SVGEGT. The CDR3 covers 11 residues. V lost 4 bases and J 7 bases, leaving 6 bases between the germline ends. CDR3 protein: CASSLPHTQYF. In DNA, the CDR3 is TGTGCCAGCAGTTTACCCCATACGCAGTATTTT.

This clonotype was counted at least ten times. The V and J genes are TRBV10-3 and TRBJ1-2, with D maybe TRBD1 (6 bases). Germline V CDR1 and CDR2: ENHRY, SYGVKD. The CDR3 has 13 residues. V shed 8 bases and J shed 6 bases, with 16 bases lying between them. CDR3 sequence: CAIGYRVEDGYTF. CDR3 sequence (DNA): TGTGCCATCGGTTACAGGGTGGAAGATGGCTACACCTTC.